These T cell receptor beta chains were read from a single sample in a study of blood T cells in healthy people across ages. TCRdb reprocessed the 5' RACE reads via MiXCR and lists one record per CDR3 protein. The sample holds approximately 800,000 distinct CDR3 sequences, about 53% seen once. The sequencing sample was made of blood. These receptor sequences come from a man aged 80 or over in good health. Each CDR3 is given with its conserved first and last residue. D genes are given only for firm matches. The size field is filled for only some rows; it gives once, few, many or a size class.

clone size: NA; V gene: TRBV20-1; J gene: TRBJ2-3; D gene: TRBD2; CDR3 protein: CSAAGGAGRYAYF; CDR3 DNA: TGCAGTGCCGCGGGGGGGGCAGGGAGATACGCGTATTTT
clone size: NA; V gene: TRBV4-2; J gene: TRBJ2-1; D gene: NA; CDR3 protein: CASSSELAQYNEQFF; CDR3 DNA: TGTGCCAGCAGCTCCGAGTTAGCGCAGTACAATGAGCAGTTCTTC
clone size: NA; V gene: TRBV12-3/TRBV12-4; J gene: TRBJ2-5; D gene: TRBD1; CDR3 protein: CASSLYLSGTGLETQYF; CDR3 DNA: TGTGCCAGCAGTTTATATCTCTCTGGGACAGGGTTAGAGACCCAGTACTTC
clone size: NA; V gene: TRBV12-3/TRBV12-4; J gene: TRBJ1-2; D gene: NA; CDR3 protein: CASSFRGDNYGYTF; CDR3 DNA: TGTGCCAGCAGTTTCCGGGGGGACAACTATGGCTACACCTTC
clone size: NA; V gene: TRBV29-1; J gene: TRBJ2-7; D gene: NA; CDR3 protein: CSVASSYEQYF; CDR3 DNA: TGCAGCGTTGCGAGCTCCTACGAGCAGTACTTC
clone size: NA; V gene: TRBV28; J gene: TRBJ1-2; D gene: NA; CDR3 protein: CASRRQADYGYTF; CDR3 DNA: TGTGCCAGCAGGCGACAGGCGGACTATGGCTACACCTTC
clone size: NA; V gene: TRBV20-1; J gene: TRBJ2-2; D gene: TRBD2; CDR3 protein: CSARAKGGSAGELFF; CDR3 DNA: TGCAGTGCTAGAGCGAAAGGCGGGAGCGCCGGGGAGCTGTTTTTT
clone size: once; V gene: TRBV27; J gene: TRBJ2-7; D gene: NA; CDR3 protein: CASSKTNGYEQYF; CDR3 DNA: TGTGCCAGCAGTAAGACTAACGGCTACGAGCAGTACTTC
clone size: NA; V gene: TRBV5-1; J gene: TRBJ2-3; D gene: TRBD2; CDR3 protein: CASSSGLASIADTQYF; CDR3 DNA: TGCGCCAGCAGCTCGGGACTAGCGTCCATCGCAGATACGCAGTATTTT
clone size: NA; V gene: TRBV5-1; J gene: TRBJ1-6; D gene: NA; CDR3 protein: CASSSSGTQGSPLHF; CDR3 DNA: TGCGCTAGCAGCTCTTCCGGGACCCAGGGGTCACCCCTCCACTTT
clone size: few; V gene: TRBV11-1; J gene: TRBJ2-7; D gene: NA; CDR3 protein: CASSAESARSYEQYF; CDR3 DNA: TGTGCCAGCAGCGCCGAATCTGCTCGCTCCTACGAGCAGTACTTC
clone size: NA; V gene: TRBV6-1; J gene: TRBJ2-7; D gene: TRBD1; CDR3 protein: CASSEGGTEFSYEQYF; CDR3 DNA: TGTGCCAGCAGTGAAGGTGGGACAGAATTCTCCTACGAGCAGTACTTC
clone size: NA; V gene: TRBV10-3; J gene: TRBJ1-5; D gene: NA; CDR3 protein: CAISESERVNQPQHF; CDR3 DNA: TGTGCCATCAGTGAGAGCGAACGCGTTAATCAGCCCCAGCATTTT
clone size: NA; V gene: TRBV9; J gene: TRBJ2-7; D gene: TRBD1; CDR3 protein: CASSVDPGQGPYEQYF; CDR3 DNA: TGTGCCAGCAGCGTAGATCCAGGACAGGGGCCCTACGAGCAGTACTTC
clone size: few; V gene: TRBV20-1; J gene: TRBJ2-7; D gene: NA; CDR3 protein: CSASRSGNEQYF; CDR3 DNA: TGCAGTGCCAGCCGCTCGGGGAACGAGCAGTACTTC
clone size: NA; V gene: TRBV27; J gene: TRBJ1-1; D gene: TRBD1; CDR3 protein: CASSFGRGQNTEAFF; CDR3 DNA: TGTGCCAGCAGTTTCGGCAGGGGGCAGAACACTGAAGCTTTCTTT
clone size: NA; V gene: TRBV4-2; J gene: TRBJ2-7; D gene: TRBD1; CDR3 protein: CASSQMGQGANEQYF; CDR3 DNA: TGTGCCAGCAGCCAAATGGGACAGGGGGCCAACGAGCAGTACTTC
clone size: NA; V gene: TRBV5-1; J gene: TRBJ2-5; D gene: NA; CDR3 protein: CASRLRGAEETQYF; CDR3 DNA: TGCGCCAGCAGGTTGAGGGGGGCAGAGGAGACCCAGTACTTC
clone size: NA; V gene: TRBV25-1; J gene: TRBJ2-2; D gene: NA; CDR3 protein: CASSYGLNTGELFF; CDR3 DNA: TGTGCCAGCAGTTACGGGTTGAACACCGGGGAGCTGTTTTTT
clone size: NA; V gene: TRBV6-4; J gene: TRBJ2-5; D gene: NA; CDR3 protein: CASSDSIGETQYF; CDR3 DNA: TGTGCCAGCAGTGACTCGATAGGGGAGACCCAGTACTTC
clone size: NA; V gene: TRBV7-2; J gene: TRBJ1-1; D gene: NA; CDR3 protein: CASSLGPSNTEAFF; CDR3 DNA: TGTGCCAGCAGCTTAGGTCCCTCGAACACTGAAGCTTTCTTT
clone size: NA; V gene: TRBV12-3/TRBV12-4; J gene: TRBJ2-5; D gene: NA; CDR3 protein: CASSFGKRETQYF; CDR3 DNA: TGTGCCAGCAGTTTTGGGAAACGAGAGACCCAGTACTTC
clone size: NA; V gene: TRBV6-6; J gene: TRBJ2-5; D gene: TRBD2; CDR3 protein: CASSPGRAKYQETQYF; CDR3 DNA: TGTGCCAGCAGTCCCGGGAGGGCAAAGTACCAAGAGACCCAGTACTTC
clone size: NA; V gene: TRBV27; J gene: TRBJ2-5; D gene: TRBD2; CDR3 protein: CASSFYSGAQETQYF; CDR3 DNA: TGTGCCAGCAGTTTTTATAGCGGGGCCCAAGAGACCCAGTACTTC
clone size: few; V gene: TRBV20-1; J gene: TRBJ2-5; D gene: TRBD2; CDR3 protein: CSARDWTSGLQETQYF; CDR3 DNA: TGCAGTGCTAGAGATTGGACTAGCGGGCTACAAGAGACCCAGTACTTC
clone size: NA; V gene: TRBV20-1; J gene: TRBJ2-7; D gene: TRBD1; CDR3 protein: CSARGTGSPYEQYF; CDR3 DNA: TGCAGTGCTAGGGGGACAGGGTCCCCCTACGAGCAGTACTTC
clone size: NA; V gene: TRBV7-2; J gene: TRBJ2-1; D gene: NA; CDR3 protein: CASSFVRELEQFF; CDR3 DNA: TGTGCCAGCAGCTTTGTCCGAGAGCTTGAGCAGTTCTTC
clone size: NA; V gene: TRBV9; J gene: TRBJ2-3; D gene: NA; CDR3 protein: CASSVGQGISTDTQYF; CDR3 DNA: TGTGCCAGCAGCGTAGGGCAAGGTATTAGCACAGATACGCAGTATTTT
clone size: NA; V gene: TRBV29-1; J gene: TRBJ1-2; D gene: NA; CDR3 protein: CSVGTMGYTF; CDR3 DNA: TGCAGCGTTGGGACTATGGGCTACACCTTC
clone size: NA; V gene: TRBV2; J gene: TRBJ2-7; D gene: TRBD1; CDR3 protein: CASSAGQGLVREQYF; CDR3 DNA: TGTGCCAGCAGTGCGGGACAGGGTTTAGTACGTGAGCAGTACTTC
clone size: many; V gene: TRBV4-1; J gene: TRBJ2-7; D gene: TRBD1; CDR3 protein: CASSFDRGPYEQYF; CDR3 DNA: TGCGCCAGCAGCTTCGACAGGGGCCCCTACGAGCAGTACTTC
clone size: NA; V gene: TRBV4-1; J gene: TRBJ2-3; D gene: TRBD2; CDR3 protein: CASSQDGHGTSAHRYAYF; CDR3 DNA: TGCGCCAGCAGCCAAGACGGGCACGGGACTAGCGCGCACAGATACGCGTATTTT
clone size: NA; V gene: TRBV10-3; J gene: TRBJ2-5; D gene: NA; CDR3 protein: CAISEVAAGTQYF; CDR3 DNA: TGTGCCATCAGTGAAGTGGCAGCGGGGACCCAGTACTTC
clone size: once; V gene: TRBV5-5; J gene: TRBJ2-3; D gene: NA; CDR3 protein: CATFVGGDTQYF; CDR3 DNA: TGTGCCACCTTCGTCGGGGGAGATACGCAGTATTTT
clone size: NA; V gene: TRBV4-1; J gene: TRBJ1-2; D gene: NA; CDR3 protein: CASSQLDSYYGYTF; CDR3 DNA: TGCGCCAGCAGCCAACTGGACAGTTACTATGGCTACACCTTC
clone size: once; V gene: TRBV27; J gene: TRBJ2-1; D gene: NA; CDR3 protein: CASSSVAGGNEQFF; CDR3 DNA: TGTGCCAGCAGTTCCGTGGCAGGAGGTAATGAGCAGTTCTTC
clone size: NA; V gene: TRBV28; J gene: TRBJ2-1; D gene: TRBD2; CDR3 protein: CASSTASGRPYNEQFF; CDR3 DNA: TGTGCCAGCAGTACCGCTAGCGGGAGGCCCTACAATGAGCAGTTCTTC
clone size: NA; V gene: TRBV6-1; J gene: TRBJ1-2; D gene: NA; CDR3 protein: CASILKDSIYGYTF; CDR3 DNA: TGTGCCAGCATCCTAAAGGACTCCATCTATGGCTACACCTTC
clone size: NA; V gene: TRBV6-1; J gene: TRBJ2-1; D gene: TRBD2; CDR3 protein: CASSEGLARTQFF; CDR3 DNA: TGTGCCAGCAGTGAAGGACTAGCGAGAACCCAGTTCTTC
clone size: few; V gene: TRBV29-1; J gene: TRBJ2-5; D gene: TRBD2; CDR3 protein: CSVLRTSQETQYF; CDR3 DNA: TGCAGCGTTCTTCGGACTAGCCAAGAGACCCAGTACTTC
clone size: NA; V gene: TRBV5-1; J gene: TRBJ2-3; D gene: NA; CDR3 protein: CASSPEGVHRYAYF; CDR3 DNA: TGCGCCAGCAGCCCCGAGGGGGTCCACAGATACGCGTATTTT
clone size: few; V gene: TRBV29-1; J gene: TRBJ2-2; D gene: TRBD2; CDR3 protein: CSVRAGVSTGELFF; CDR3 DNA: TGCAGCGTGAGAGCGGGAGTCAGCACCGGGGAGCTGTTTTTT
clone size: NA; V gene: TRBV4-1; J gene: TRBJ2-1; D gene: TRBD2; CDR3 protein: CASSRRLAGHNNEQFF; CDR3 DNA: TGCGCCAGCAGCCGAAGACTAGCGGGACATAACAATGAGCAGTTCTTC
clone size: NA; V gene: TRBV27; J gene: TRBJ2-7; D gene: TRBD1; CDR3 protein: CASSSGQLREQYF; CDR3 DNA: TGTGCCAGCAGTTCGGGACAGCTTCGAGAGCAGTACTTC
clone size: once; V gene: TRBV2; J gene: TRBJ1-5; D gene: NA; CDR3 protein: CASRPGTLANQPQHF; CDR3 DNA: TGTGCCAGCAGACCCGGGACCCTGGCAAATCAGCCCCAGCATTTT
clone size: NA; V gene: TRBV20-1; J gene: TRBJ2-1; D gene: TRBD2; CDR3 protein: CSAEGLAGVNEQFF; CDR3 DNA: TGCAGTGCTGAGGGACTAGCGGGAGTCAATGAGCAGTTCTTC